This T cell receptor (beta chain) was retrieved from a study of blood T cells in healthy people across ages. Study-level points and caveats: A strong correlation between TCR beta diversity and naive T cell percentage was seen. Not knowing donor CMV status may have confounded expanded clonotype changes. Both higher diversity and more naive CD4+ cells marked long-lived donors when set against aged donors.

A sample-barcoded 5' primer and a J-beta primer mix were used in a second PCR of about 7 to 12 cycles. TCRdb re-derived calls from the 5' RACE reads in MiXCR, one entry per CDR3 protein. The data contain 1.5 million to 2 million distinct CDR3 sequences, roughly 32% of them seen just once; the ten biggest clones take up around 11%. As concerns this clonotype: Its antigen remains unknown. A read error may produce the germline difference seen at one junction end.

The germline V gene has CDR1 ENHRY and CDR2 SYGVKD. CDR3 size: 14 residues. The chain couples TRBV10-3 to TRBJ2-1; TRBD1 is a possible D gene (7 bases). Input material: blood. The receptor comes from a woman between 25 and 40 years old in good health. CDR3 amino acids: CAIGGTVSYSEQFF. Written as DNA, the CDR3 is TGTGCCATCGGGGGGACAGTTTCCTACAGTGAGCAGTTCTTC.